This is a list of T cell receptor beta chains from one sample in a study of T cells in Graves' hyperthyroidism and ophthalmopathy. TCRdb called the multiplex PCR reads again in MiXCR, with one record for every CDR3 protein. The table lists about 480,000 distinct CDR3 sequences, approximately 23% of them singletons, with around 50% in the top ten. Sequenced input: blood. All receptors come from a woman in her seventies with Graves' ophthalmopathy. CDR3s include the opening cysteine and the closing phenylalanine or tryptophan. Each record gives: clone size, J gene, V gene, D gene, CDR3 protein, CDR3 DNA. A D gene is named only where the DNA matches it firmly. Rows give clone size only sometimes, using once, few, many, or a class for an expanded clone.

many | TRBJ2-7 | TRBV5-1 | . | CASSLEGPYEQYF | TGTGCCAGCAGTTTGGAGGGGCCCTACGAGCAGTACTTC
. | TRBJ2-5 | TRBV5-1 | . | CASSLVGTGEEIQYF | TGTGCCAGCAGCTTGGTCGGTACGGGAGAAGAGATCCAGTACTTC
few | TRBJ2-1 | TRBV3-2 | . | CASSQGAVNEQFF | TGTGCCAGCAGCCAAGGTGCAGTAAATGAGCAGTTCTTC
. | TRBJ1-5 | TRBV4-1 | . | CASSPGIFRQAPVNQPQHF | TGCGCCAGCAGCCCAGGGATTTTTCGACAGGCTCCTGTGAATCAGCCCCAGCATTTT
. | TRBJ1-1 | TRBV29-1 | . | CSVGLGPGTEAFF | TGCAGCGTTGGACTGGGGCCGGGGACTGAAGCTTTCTTT
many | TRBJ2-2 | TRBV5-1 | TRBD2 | CASSPSTSGSTGELFF | TGCGCCAGCAGCCCGAGTACTAGCGGGAGCACCGGGGAGCTGTTTTTT
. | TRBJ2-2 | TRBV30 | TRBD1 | CAYKGQAVGELFF | TGTGCCTACAAGGGACAGGCCGTCGGGGAGCTGTTTTTT
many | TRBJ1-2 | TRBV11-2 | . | CASSLQGRNGYTF | TGTGCCAGCAGCTTACAGGGGAGGAATGGCTACACCTTC
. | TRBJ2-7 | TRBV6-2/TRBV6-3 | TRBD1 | CASRRSWTGRSYEQYF | TGTGCCAGCAGGAGGTCCTGGACAGGGAGGTCCTACGAGCAGTACTTC
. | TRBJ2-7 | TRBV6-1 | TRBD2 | CASSYVWREGQDEQYF | TGTGCCAGCAGTTACGTATGGCGGGAGGGCCAGGACGAGCAGTACTTC
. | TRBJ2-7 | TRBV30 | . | CAWSRDSGFYEQYF | TGTGCCTGGAGCCGAGATAGCGGATTCTACGAGCAGTACTTC
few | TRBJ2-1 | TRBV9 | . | CASSVDQGNNEQFF | TGTGCCAGCAGCGTAGATCAGGGGAACAATGAGCAGTTCTTC
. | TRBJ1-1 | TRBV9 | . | CASSPTTREGTEAFF | TGTGCCAGCAGCCCGACGACCAGGGAGGGCACTGAAGCTTTCTTT
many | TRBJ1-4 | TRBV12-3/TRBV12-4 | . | CASRGPNEKLFF | TGTGCCAGCCGCGGGCCTAATGAAAAACTGTTTTTT
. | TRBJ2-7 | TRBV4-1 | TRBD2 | CASSQGLAGVKQYF | TGCGCCAGCAGCCAAGGACTAGCGGGAGTGAAGCAGTACTTC
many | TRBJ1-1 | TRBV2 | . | CASIFNPLNTEAFF | TGTGCCAGCATTTTCAATCCCCTAAACACTGAAGCTTTCTTT
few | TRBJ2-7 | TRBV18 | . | CASSPRDTLVYEQYF | TGTGCCAGCTCACCCCGAGATACCCTAGTCTACGAGCAGTACTTC
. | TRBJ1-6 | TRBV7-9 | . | CASSLGSGSGNSPLHF | TGTGCCAGCAGCCTCGGGTCAGGGTCGGGTAATTCACCCCTCCACTTT
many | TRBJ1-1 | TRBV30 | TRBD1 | CAWTAPGQGTRAFF | TGTGCCTGGACCGCCCCCGGACAGGGAACGCGAGCTTTCTTT
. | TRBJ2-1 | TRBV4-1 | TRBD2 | CASSQEEAGVGYEQFF | TGCGCCAGCAGCCAAGAAGAAGCGGGAGTGGGCTATGAGCAGTTCTTC
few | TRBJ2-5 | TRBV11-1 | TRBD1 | CASSLLGGVTQYF | TGTGCCAGCAGCCTCTTAGGGGGCGTGACCCAGTACTTC
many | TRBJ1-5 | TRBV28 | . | CASSSPGYSNQPQHF | TGTGCCAGCAGCTCCCCCGGGTATAGCAATCAGCCCCAGCATTTT
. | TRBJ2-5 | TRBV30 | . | CAWSLNLAQYF | TGTGCCTGGAGTTTGAATTTGGCTCAGTACTTC
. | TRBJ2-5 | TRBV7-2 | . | CASSSGTVGPLTQYF | TGTGCCAGCAGCTCGGGGACCGTGGGACCACTAACCCAGTACTTC
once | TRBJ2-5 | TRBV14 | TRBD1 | CASSGTGGRLRTQYF | TGTGCCAGCAGCGGGACAGGGGGCAGGTTGAGGACCCAGTACTTC
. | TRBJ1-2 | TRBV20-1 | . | CSAVTSGGYTF | TGCAGTGCTGTGACCTCTGGAGGCTACACCTTC
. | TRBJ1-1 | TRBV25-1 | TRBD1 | CASSEDRGDLMNTEAFF | TGTGCCAGCAGTGAGGACAGGGGGGACCTCATGAACACTGAAGCTTTCTTT
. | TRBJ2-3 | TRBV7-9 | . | CASSPPTPSDTQYF | TGTGCCAGCAGCCCCCCCACCCCATCAGATACGCAGTATTTT
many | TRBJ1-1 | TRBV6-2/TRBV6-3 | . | CASGMTRSNTEAFF | TGTGCCAGCGGCATGACCCGATCGAACACTGAAGCTTTCTTT
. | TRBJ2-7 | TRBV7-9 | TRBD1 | CASSLTRGGGYEQYF | TGTGCCAGCAGCTTAACACGAGGGGGCGGATACGAGCAGTACTTC